This T cell receptor beta chain was found in a study of T cell responses to AZD1222 COVID-19 vaccine. Assay used: immunoSEQ multiplex PCR; TCRdb lists only in-frame clones, some missing. Of tens of thousands of clones detected, around 90% appear once; the ten largest clones hold roughly a sixth. Findings and caveats of the study: Baseline seropositivity characterized only a handful of AZD1222 recipients. Regions left unmutated in variants are reportedly the target of nearly half of spike-specific TCRs.

With regard to this clone: The antigen remains undetermined.

The sample here was peripheral blood, taken 28 days after the second AZD1222 dose. The sequence was collected from an adult who received the AZD1222 COVID-19 vaccine.

The CDR3 region has the DNA TGTGCCAGCAGCTTTGATAACGGATTGATGAACACTGAAGCTTTCTTT. Protein: CASSFDNGLMNTEAFF. The V and J genes are TRBV5-4 and TRBJ1-1; D remains ambiguous. Trimming shortened V by 2 bases and J by 0 bases, and 14 bases separated the two germline ends. This CDR3 is 16 amino acids long. CDR1 and CDR2 from the germline V gene are SGHNT and YYREEE (reference sequence).